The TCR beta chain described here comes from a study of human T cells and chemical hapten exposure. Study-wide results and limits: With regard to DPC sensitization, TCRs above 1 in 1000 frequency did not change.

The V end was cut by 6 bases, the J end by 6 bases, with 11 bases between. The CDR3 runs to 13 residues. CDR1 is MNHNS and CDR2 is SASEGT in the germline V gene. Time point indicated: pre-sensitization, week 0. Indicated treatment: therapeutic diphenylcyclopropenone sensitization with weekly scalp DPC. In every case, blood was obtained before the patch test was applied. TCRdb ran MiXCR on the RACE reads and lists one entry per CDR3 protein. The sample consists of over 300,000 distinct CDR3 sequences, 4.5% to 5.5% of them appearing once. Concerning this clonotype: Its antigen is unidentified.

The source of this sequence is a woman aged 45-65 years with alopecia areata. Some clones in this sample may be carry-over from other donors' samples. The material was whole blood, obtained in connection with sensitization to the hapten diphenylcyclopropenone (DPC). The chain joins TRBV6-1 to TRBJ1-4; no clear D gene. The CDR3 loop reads CASSLNPDEKLFF. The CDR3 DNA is TGTGCCAGCAGCCTGAACCCCGATGAAAAACTGTTTTTT.